Detailed here is one T cell receptor (beta chain). Relative to the germline gene, one junction end is altered; a read error may explain this. The data belong to a study of chronic HIV infection and antiretroviral therapy. A single record per CDR3 protein comes from TCRdb applying MiXCR to the 5' RACE reads. Here the sample spans over 40,000 distinct CDR3 sequences, 19% being singletons. The CDR3 totals 15 residues. This receptor was obtained from an adult who had HIV and had not received antiretroviral therapy, or was an uninfected healthy control (not recorded which). This rearrangement joins TRBV12-3 or TRBV12-4 to TRBJ2-1, with D perhaps TRBD2 (6 bases). The sequencing input was peripheral blood. The CDR3 region has the DNA TGTGCCAGCAGATTTACCGGGACTTTCCACAATGAGAAGTTCTTC. It yields the protein CASRFTGTFHNEKFF.